One and the same sample provided the 16 T cell receptor beta chains below, sequenced in a study of shared clonotypes between healthy human individuals. Repertoires were generated with immunoSEQ multiplex PCR, while TCRdb's copy carries only in-frame clones and drops some. The sample includes some 2.3 million clones, 85% to 95% of them seen just once. Specimen: naive CD4+ T cells from PBMCs. Subset of the sample: CD45RA+ positively selected. The receptors stem from a man aged 18 to 35 in good health. Some clones in this sample may be carry-over from other donors' samples.

The chain is built from TRBV30 and TRBJ1-3, with TRBD1 matching over 7 bases. Trimming removed 4 bases from V and 0 bases from J; junction bases left unmatched: 12. The germline gives CDR1 GTSNPN, CDR2 SVGIG (reference sequence). The CDR3 extends over 17 amino acids. DNA of the CDR3: TGTGCCTGGAAGACAGGGCCCACCGCCATCTCTGGAAACACCATATATTTT. It codes for CAWKTGPTAISGNTIYF.

The chain joins TRBV19 to TRBJ2-3; D is unclear. The CDR3 is 13 residues long. The V gene's germline CDR1 is LNHDA and CDR2 SQIVND (reference sequence). V was shortened by 4 bases and J by 9 bases, with 14 bases between the two germline ends. The CDR3 loop reads CASSSPLPGTQYF. Written as DNA, the CDR3 is TGTGCCAGTAGTAGCCCATTACCGGGCACGCAGTATTTT. The entire variable domain, with the rest obtained from reference TRBV19 and TRBJ2-3, is as follows: DGGITQSPKYLFRKEGQNVTLSCEQNLNHDAMYWYRQDPGQGLRLIYYSQIVNDFQKGDIAEGYSVSREKKESFPLTVTSAQKNPTAFYLCASSSPLPGTQYFGPGTRLTVL.

The V call is TRBV5-1, the J call TRBJ2-3, with 16 bases matching TRBD2. V dropped 4 bases and J dropped 4; count of bases not matched to a gene: 3. The germline gives CDR1 SGHRS, CDR2 YFSETQ. This CDR3 has 16 amino acids. CDR3 residues: CASSMGLAGGADTQYF. CDR3 in DNA: TGCGCCAGCAGCATGGGACTAGCGGGAGGGGCAGATACGCAGTATTTT.

This clone was recorded once. The chain joins TRBV27 to TRBJ2-2, with no clear D. Germline V CDR1 and CDR2: MNHEY, SMNVEV (reference sequence). Trimming stripped 7 bases from V and 6 bases from J, with 9 bases between. The CDR3 is 12 amino acids. The CDR3 sequence: CASTLFPGELFF. The DNA for the CDR3 is TGTGCCAGCACCCTATTCCCCGGGGAGCTGTTTTTT.

J is TRBJ2-7 and V is TRBV7-9, with 7 bases fitting TRBD2. V shed 0 bases and J 5 bases; nucleotides not matched to a gene: 4. The CDR3 loop spans 14 amino acids. Germline lookup yields CDR1 SEHNR and CDR2 FQNEAQ (reference sequence). The CDR3 reads CASSLAGGSDEQYF. The DNA of the CDR3 is TGTGCCAGCAGCTTAGCGGGAGGGAGCGACGAGCAGTACTTC.

The rearrangement links TRBV5-4 to TRBJ1-2; D is ambiguous. Germline-derived CDR1 and CDR2 are SGHNT and YYREEE (reference sequence). This CDR3 has 16 residues. Trimming stripped 4 bases from V and 6 bases from J, with 22 bases between. The CDR3 spells CASSPPPRTSNNGYTF. In DNA, the CDR3 is TGTGCCAGCAGCCCTCCTCCTCGCACTAGCAATAATGGCTACACCTTC.

The V gene is TRBV18, the J gene TRBJ2-5, with D possibly being TRBD1 (7 bases). This CDR3 spans 13 amino acids. Deletions cut 6 bases from V and 9 bases from J, with 17 bases between. CDR1 KGHSH and CDR2 LQKENI come from the germline V gene. Written as DNA, the CDR3 is TGTGCCAGCTCGCCGAAGGAGGGGACAGCCCAGTACTTC. This gives the protein CASSPKEGTAQYF. The full variable domain, its missing parts supplied by reference TRBV18 and TRBJ2-5, is NAGVMQNPRHLVRRRGQEARLRCSPMKGHSHVYWYRQLPEEGLKFMVYLQKENIIDESGMPKERFSAEFPKEGPSILRIQQVVRGDSAAYFCASSPKEGTAQYFGPGTRLLVL.

The V call is TRBV5-4, the J call TRBJ2-5, with D perhaps matching TRBD1 or TRBD2 (6 bases each). Trimming stripped 4 bases from V and 5 bases from J, with 15 bases between. Germline V gene lookup returns CDR1 SGHNT and CDR2 YYREEE (reference sequence). The CDR3 runs to 14 residues. This chain's CDR3 is CASSAGGLGETQYF. CDR3 DNA: TGTGCCAGCAGCGCCGGGGGCCTAGGGGAGACCCAGTACTTC.

A remark on this clone: The same CDR3 can be traced to other DNA sequences in this sample. CDR3: CASSLVPDTEAFF. The DNA of the CDR3 is TGCGCCAGCAGCTTGGTACCTGACACTGAAGCTTTCTTT. The V and J genes are TRBV5-1 and TRBJ1-1; no clear D. This CDR3 region has 13 residues. Trimming removed 0 bases from V and 3 bases from J, with 6 bases in between. Germline CDR1 SGHRS, CDR2 YFSETQ. The full variable domain, with the rest looked up from reference TRBV5-1 and TRBJ1-1, is KAGVTQTPRYLIKTRGQQVTLSCSPISGHRSVSWYQQTPGQGLQFLFEYFSETQRNKGNFPGRFSGRQFSNSRSEMNVSTLELGDSALYLCASSLVPDTEAFFGQGTRLTVV.

This sequence joins TRBV6-1 and TRBJ1-2; D perhaps matches TRBD1 (5 bases). Germline CDR1 and CDR2: MNHNS and SASEGT. V was clipped by 4 bases and J by 7 bases, with 13 bases between them. CDR3 size: 13 residues. The DNA of the CDR3 is TGTGCCAGCAGTGTCAACAGGATCGGTGGCTACACCTTC. Its translation is CASSVNRIGGYTF.

The chain is built from TRBV28 and TRBJ2-7, with 7 bases lining up with TRBD1. V trimming: 4 bases; J trimming: 13 bases; junction bases outside the gene matches: 7. Germline V gives CDR1 MDHEN, CDR2 SYDVKM. This CDR3 contains 11 residues. CDR3 in DNA: TGTGCCAGCAGTTCTGACAGGGAGAGTTACTTC. It translates to CASSSDRESYF.

This chain joins TRBV4-3 and TRBJ2-1, with D tentatively TRBD2 (6 bases). Per germline, CDR1 LGHNA and CDR2 YSLEER. CDR3 length: 17 amino acids. The V end lost 6 bases, the J end lost 0 bases, and 18 bases lay between the germline ends. CDR3 region: CASSPIPGVSSYNEQFF. The CDR3 region has the DNA TGCGCCAGCAGTCCAATTCCGGGGGTGAGCTCCTACAATGAGCAGTTCTTC.

The chain links TRBV4-2 to TRBJ1-3; TRBD1 is a possible D gene (6 bases). The CDR3 is made up of 15 amino acids. Trimming took 7 bases from V and 6 from J, leaving 19 bases between them. Germline V gene data show CDR1 as LGHNA and CDR2 as YNFKEQ. CDR3 sequence (DNA): TGTGCCAGCAACCCAGGAGGGGGTGGGCTAAACACCATATATTTT. Residues: CASNPGGGGLNTIYF.

J is TRBJ2-7 and V is TRBV18; 7 nucleotides align to TRBD2. The junction had 4 bases not matched to a gene; V was cut back by 3 bases and J by 2 bases. The CDR3 has 14 residues. The germline CDR1 and CDR2 sequences are KGHSH and LQKENI. The CDR3 bases are TGTGCCAGCTCACCGTCGGGAGGTCCCTACGAGCAGTACTTC. It is translated as CASSPSGGPYEQYF.

This chain connects TRBV29-1 to TRBJ2-1; 10 positions agree with TRBD2. CDR1 and CDR2 (germline): SQVTM, ANQGSEA. The CDR3 consists of 15 residues. Trimming took 5 bases from V and 7 from J; bases not matched to a gene: 11. The CDR3 here is CSVQRLAGVGNEQFF. The CDR3 coding sequence is TGCAGCGTTCAGAGGCTAGCGGGAGTGGGGAATGAGCAGTTCTTC.

The rearrangement links TRBV30 to TRBJ2-3; D gene unclear. The CDR3 length is 15 residues. Between the trimmed V and J ends, which lost 0 bases and 0 bases, there was a span of 10 bases. Germline CDR1 reads GTSNPN; CDR2 reads SVGIG (reference sequence). The CDR3 DNA sequence: TGTGCCTGGAGTGTACAGATAGCTAGCACAGATACGCAGTATTTT. Translated: CAWSVQIASTDTQYF.